This TCR beta chain was sequenced in a study of shared clonotypes between healthy human individuals. About the research overall: Researchers assigned three CD4 naive, three CD4 memory, two CD8 naive and one CD8 memory plate to each donor. General study results and limits: Naive subsets tended to show greater estimated richness than memory subsets.

The CDR3 is 14 residues long. Germline-derived CDR1 and CDR2 are KGHSH and LQKENI. Germline trimming cut 4 bases from V and 4 bases from J; bases unmatched to any gene: 0. This clone was picked up one time. Antigen specificity is unknown. The sample holds other DNA sequences that translate to the same CDR3. Original methodology: Filtering was not the same, since immunoSEQ gave junction-only sequences without quality scores. Clones were sequenced by immunoSEQ multiplex PCR, and TCRdb holds only the in-frame ones, with some missing. The V and J calls and clone size were taken over from that table, and D and trimming were inferred from the DNA. The sample has over 2 million clones, around 92% seen once.

V and J are TRBV18 and TRBJ2-1, with 11 bases matching TRBD2. The sequenced sample consisted of naive CD4+ T cells from PBMCs. Subset defined: CD45RA+ positively selected. This sequence originates from a man aged 18-30 years in good health. Some clones in this sample may be carry-over from other donors' samples. The CDR3 region is CASSLAGGYNEQFF. CDR3 nucleotides: TGTGCCAGCTCACTAGCGGGAGGGTACAATGAGCAGTTCTTC.